This T cell receptor (beta chain) derives from a study of low-dose radiotherapy and immunotherapy resistance in tumors (dated 2022 in TCRdb). Turning to the overall study: Cohort 1 received 0.5 Gy per fraction every 2 weeks, with a prescribed total PTV dose of 6.5 Gy. For Cohort 2, the dose was 1 Gy per fraction given every two weeks, adding up to 13 Gy in total across 26 weeks. Nivolumab was administered intravenously as a 240 mg flat dose every two weeks, and ipilimumab was administered intravenously at 1 mg/kg every six weeks. Every two weeks, patients got intravenous cyclophosphamide at 200 mg/m2, given one day ahead of each radiation and immunotherapy administration. Patients took aspirin 300 mg orally once daily for four cycles, starting on cycle 1 day 1. Trial participants were not randomized into treatment groups. Eight patients were included in the translational analysis: three from the first dose cohort and the first five from the second dose cohort.

The sample holds many counts of this clonotype. No cognate antigen has been identified for it. Within one base of it there is no much larger clone, and no base qualities were kept. The reads were generated on an Illumina HiSeq 2500. First-strand cDNA was synthesized using Superscript III and a set of TRAV- and TRBV-specific primers, so that both TCRalpha and TCRbeta chains were covered. TCRs were amplified with Phusion for 15 to 20 PCR cycles, with a constant-region primer paired with the adapter attached to the V primers. The MessageAmp II aRNA Amplification Kit was used to amplify the isolated mRNA, with in vitro transcription run for 15 to 20 hours at 37 degrees C. The Dynabeads mRNA DIRECT Purification Kit was used to isolate the mRNA for TCR sequencing. Indexed Illumina adapters were added in a second Phusion PCR of approximately 25 cycles, after which AMPure XP beads were used to purify the products. Per the authors' processing: Custom Perl scripts pooled TCR sequences encoding the same protein, removed out-of-frame sequences and computed each clonotype's abundance. TCR sequences supported by only a single read were excluded from analysis. Among the metrics used to describe the repertoires were Shannon entropy, Gini index, clonality, richness, and the frequency of TCRs shared between repertoires. The public reads were run again by TCRdb, first through fastp at Q25 and then through MiXCR, and only productive beta chains were kept. Each record represents a unique CDR3 protein, reported with the most common genes and DNA among its rows. The V and J calls follow TCRdb's processing rather than the paper's. For this sample there are 100,000 or so distinct CDR3 sequences; about 20% appear just once. The ten largest make up 4.1% of the sample.

This specimen's time point label, per the study, means: after trial treatment. The treatment or condition tag for this specimen amounts to: LDRT plus nivolumab, ipilimumab, low-dose cyclophosphamide and aspirin (RACIN trial). Donors were enrolled in RACIN, a single-arm phase I dose-escalation trial combining nivolumab, ipilimumab, aspirin, low-dose cyclophosphamide and low-dose radiotherapy. Patients were eligible if they had advanced solid tumors that were TIL-negative. The CDR3 runs 13 amino acids, cysteine and phenylalanine included. Only the CDR3 portion is preserved as DNA: 39 bases, with reading frame beginning at the first base. At the junction V is shortened by 2 bases and J by 0 bases, with 2 bases in between. CDR1 and CDR2, looked up from the germline V gene, are SNHLY and FYNNEI.

This sequence originates from a male donor with prostate cancer. This chain joins TRBV2 to TRBJ1-5; the D gene identity is not certain. Sequences were derived from PBMCs, sampled after low-dose radiotherapy plus immunotherapy. Read as DNA, the sequence is TGTGCCAGCAGTGAATATAGCAATCAGCCCCAGCATTTT. It translates to CASSEYSNQPQHF.